One and the same sample provided the 25 T cell receptor beta chains below, sequenced in a study of graft-versus-host responses after intestinal transplantation. These receptors' antigens are unknown. TCRdb keeps only in-frame clones here, not all; method: immunoSEQ multiplex PCR. The data contain 80,000 to 90,000 clones, around 90% of them singletons. This specimen was unstimulated CD4+ T cells sorted from spleen or lymph node cells, taken before intestinal transplant. Source of these receptors: a human donor who received an intestinal transplant.

The chain employs TRBV11-3 and TRBJ2-3, with D possibly TRBD1 on 6 matching bases. CDR1 is SGHNT and CDR2 is YENEEA in the germline V gene. Trimming cost V 5 bases and J 3 bases, with 9 bases left between them. CDR3 length: 13 amino acids. The CDR3 loop is CASSGTLTDTQYF. Written as DNA, the CDR3 is TGTGCCAGCAGCGGGACACTAACAGATACGCAGTATTTT.

The V call is TRBV11-2, the J call TRBJ1-1; 9 nucleotides agree with TRBD1. The J segment lost 3 bases and the V segment lost 5 bases, leaving 4 bases of the junction unmatched. The germline CDR1 and CDR2 sequences are SGHAT and FQNNGV. The CDR3 sequence is 14 residues long. In DNA, the CDR3 is TGTGCCAGCAGCGCCCGGACAGGGGACACTGAAGCTTTCTTT. Amino acid sequence: CASSARTGDTEAFF.

The rearrangement links TRBV28 to TRBJ2-6; D perhaps matches TRBD1 (6 bases). Germline V lookup: CDR1 MDHEN, CDR2 SYDVKM. The CDR3 extends over 15 amino acids. With 6 bases removed from V and 0 bases from J, the gap between germline ends came to 9 bases. CDR3 in DNA: TGTGCCAGCAGGCCGGACAGCTCTGGGGCCAACGTCCTGACTTTC. Translated: CASRPDSSGANVLTF.

The chain uses TRBV6-5 and TRBJ2-5; no clear D gene. In germline, CDR1 is MNHEY, CDR2 SVGAGI. This CDR3 has 14 residues. V lost 6 bases to trimming and J lost 2 bases, with 13 bases between them. CDR3 residues: CASRRHGSQETQYF. Here the CDR3 DNA reads TGTGCCAGCAGAAGGCACGGGTCTCAAGAGACCCAGTACTTC.

The chain joins TRBV6-1 to TRBJ1-5; perhaps TRBD1 as D (6 bases). V dropped 4 bases and J dropped 2 bases, with 12 bases sitting between them. The CDR3 is made up of 15 amino acids. Germline V CDR1 and CDR2: MNHNS, SASEGT. CDR3 amino acids: CASSVQGMGNQPQHF. The CDR3 bases are TGTGCCAGCAGTGTACAGGGAATGGGCAATCAGCCCCAGCATTTT.

The chain recombines TRBV21-1 with TRBJ1-1; the D segment call TRBD1 is taken from the table without a DNA check. TRBV21-1 is flagged as a pseudogene. This CDR3 is built from 16 residues. The CDR3, as DNA: TGTGCCAGCAAGGGGGCCCCAGGGTATAACGGCACTGAAGCTTTCTTT. Encoded protein: CASKGAPGYNGTEAFF.

J is TRBJ2-5 and V is TRBV10-1, with TRBD1 matching over 8 bases. This CDR3 has 14 amino acids. J lost 4 bases, V lost 6 bases, and 7 bases had no gene match. Germline CDR1 WNHNN, CDR2 SYGVQD (reference sequence). The CDR3 DNA reads TGCGCCAGCAGCGACAGGGGCAGGGGAGAGACCCAGTACTTC. This gives the protein CASSDRGRGETQYF.

The chain links TRBV7-6 to TRBJ1-1; D call uncertain. The V gene's germline CDR1 is SGHVS and CDR2 FNYEAQ. V lost 0 bases and J lost 1, with 15 bases in between. The CDR3 runs 17 residues. The CDR3 sequence: CASSLATGSGWNTEAFF. The CDR3 DNA sequence: TGTGCCAGCAGCTTAGCGACCGGGAGTGGATGGAACACTGAAGCTTTCTTT.

J is TRBJ2-4 and V is TRBV29-1, with a weak D call TRBD2 (6 bases). Germline V gives CDR1 SQVTM, CDR2 ANQGSEA. The CDR3 has 12 amino acids. With 7 bases removed from V and 6 bases from J, the gap between germline ends came to 13 bases. CDR3 DNA: TGCAGCGCCGGGGGAATGGGAAACATTCAGTACTTC. It specifies CSAGGMGNIQYF.

V and J are TRBV7-9 and TRBJ2-7; tentatively, D is TRBD1 (6 bases). CDR1 is SEHNR and CDR2 is FQNEAQ in the germline V gene (reference sequence). CDR3 size: 13 residues. The V end lost 5 bases, the J end lost 3 bases, and 11 bases lay between the germline ends. The CDR3 DNA is TGTGCCAGCAGCCACCAGGGGAACTACGAGCAGTACTTC. It yields the protein CASSHQGNYEQYF.

The V gene is TRBV29-1, the J gene TRBJ2-7; the match to TRBD2 covers 11 bases. The CDR3 runs to 14 residues. Trimming cost V 6 bases and J 4 bases; bases outside gene matches: 8. Germline CDR1 reads SQVTM; CDR2 reads ANQGSEA. This chain's CDR3 is CSVSSGGPQYEQYF. The DNA for the CDR3 is TGCAGCGTGTCTAGCGGGGGGCCACAGTACGAGCAGTACTTC.

The gene calls are TRBV6-4 and TRBJ2-5, with D perhaps TRBD1 (6 bases). This CDR3 region has 13 residues. CDR1 is MRHNA, CDR2 SNTAGT, per germline. V lost 6 bases and J lost 4, with 12 bases in between. The chain's CDR3 is CASSPTGTETQYF. The DNA for the CDR3 is TGTGCCAGCAGCCCAACAGGGACAGAGACCCAGTACTTC.

The gene calls are TRBV4-1 and TRBJ2-1; TRBD1 might be the D (5 bases). The V gene lost 2 bases and the J gene lost 7 bases, with 12 bases spanning the gap. This CDR3 spans 14 amino acids. Germline V lookup: CDR1 MGHRA, CDR2 YSYEKL. The CDR3 sequence: CASSQRYGQNEQFF. Here the CDR3 DNA reads TGCGCCAGCAGCCAAAGGTATGGACAAAATGAGCAGTTCTTC.

The chain combines TRBV5-8 with TRBJ1-4, with 8 bases that match TRBD1. Trimming cost V 0 bases and J 11 bases; bases outside gene matches: 6. From germline, CDR1 is SGHTS and CDR2 YDEGEE. The CDR3 is 14 amino acids. The CDR3 spells CASSLGQGIGKLFF. DNA for the CDR3: TGTGCCAGCAGCTTGGGACAGGGGATTGGGAAACTGTTTTTT. The complete variable domain, with remaining parts taken from reference TRBV5-8 and TRBJ1-4, reads EAGVTQSPTHLIKTRGQQATLRCSPISGHTSVYWYQQALGLGLQFLLWYDEGEERNRGNFPPRFSGRQFPNYSSELNVNALELEDSALYLCASSLGQGIGKLFFGSGTQLSVL.

This clone was counted a single time. The J gene is TRBJ2-7, the V gene TRBV7-8; the match to TRBD1 covers 8 bases. J lost 3 bases, V lost 5 bases, and 3 bases had no gene match. Germline-derived CDR1 and CDR2 are SGHVS and FQNEAQ. This CDR3 has 13 amino acids. CDR3 DNA: TGTGCCAGCAGCCGACAGGGGTTCTACGAGCAGTACTTC. This translates into CASSRQGFYEQYF.

The rearrangement uses TRBV9 and TRBJ1-2; tentative D call: TRBD1 (5 bases). The V end lost 6 bases, the J end lost 1 base, and 16 bases lay between the germline ends. This CDR3 contains 15 residues. In germline, CDR1 is SGDLS, CDR2 YYNGEE. The CDR3, as DNA: TGTGCCAGCACCCTAAGGGGCCCAAATAACTATGGCTACACCTTC. Protein sequence: CASTLRGPNNYGYTF.

The chain recombines TRBV7-8 with TRBJ1-2, with a weak D call TRBD1 (6 bases). Trimming shortened V by 5 bases and J by 2 bases, and 18 bases separated the two germline ends. The CDR3 contains 16 residues. The germline V gene has CDR1 SGHVS and CDR2 FQNEAQ. The CDR3 sequence is CASSTQPSGHNYGYTF. CDR3 nucleotide sequence: TGTGCCAGCAGCACCCAACCATCGGGACACAACTATGGCTACACCTTC.

The chain links TRBV5-5 to TRBJ2-5; D is unclear. Trimming took off 1 base at V and 4 bases at J, with 8 bases between the two ends. The CDR3 covers 13 residues. Germline V gene lookup returns CDR1 SGHKS and CDR2 YYEKEE (reference sequence). The CDR3 nucleotides are TGTGCCAGCAGCTTGTTGCCGGGAGAGACCCAGTACTTC. Translating gives CASSLLPGETQYF. The whole variable domain, remainder taken from reference TRBV5-5 and TRBJ2-5, is DAGVTQSPTHLIKTRGQQVTLRCSPISGHKSVSWYQQVLGQGPQFIFQYYEKEERGRGNFPDRFSARQFPNYSSELNVNALLLGDSALYLCASSLLPGETQYFGPGTRLLVL.

This rearrangement joins TRBV6-6 to TRBJ1-1, with 7 bases aligning to TRBD1. This CDR3 is built from 14 residues. V gave up 2 bases and J gave up 4 bases; unmatched junction bases: 4. In germline, CDR1 is MNHNY, CDR2 SVGAGI (reference sequence). This CDR3 is CASSYEGQSTEAFF. In DNA, the CDR3 is TGTGCCAGCAGTTACGAGGGACAGAGCACTGAAGCTTTCTTT.

The chain carries TRBV5-1 and TRBJ2-5; D is unclear. The ends were cut back, 1 base at V and 2 bases at J, with 9 bases in the middle. The length of the CDR3 is 14 residues. The V gene's germline CDR1 is SGHRS and CDR2 YFSETQ. CDR3 in DNA: TGCGCCAGCAGCTTGCGTCAGGAACAAGAGACCCAGTACTTC. Residues: CASSLRQEQETQYF.

The V call is TRBV6-1, the J call TRBJ1-5; D is perhaps TRBD1 (5 bases). Germline V gene sequence: CDR1 MNHNS, CDR2 SASEGT. With 3 bases removed from V and 6 bases from J, the gap between germline ends came to 12 bases. There are 14 residues in the CDR3. Here the CDR3 reads CASSDRGTGQPQHF. The CDR3 bases are TGTGCCAGCAGTGACCGGGGGACCGGTCAGCCCCAGCATTTT.

The chain carries TRBV18 and TRBJ2-1; D unresolved. V lost 7 bases and J 5 bases, leaving 12 bases between the germline ends. The CDR3 spans 13 residues. The germline V gene encodes CDR1 KGHSH and CDR2 LQKENI. DNA of the CDR3: TGTGCCAGCTTCATGCAAGGAGACAATGAGCAGTTCTTC. As protein: CASFMQGDNEQFF.

The V gene is TRBV7-2, the J gene TRBJ1-2; tentative D call: TRBD1 (5 bases). Germline V CDR1 and CDR2: SGHTA, FQGNSA. With 5 bases removed from V and 4 bases from J, the gap between germline ends came to 14 bases. The CDR3 loop spans 14 amino acids. The CDR3 reads CASSPGTFVYGYTF. CDR3 DNA: TGTGCCAGCAGCCCCGGGACTTTCGTCTATGGCTACACCTTC.

The genes are TRBV19 and TRBJ1-5; D may be TRBD1 (5 bases). The CDR3 has 13 residues. Germline-derived CDR1 and CDR2 are LNHDA and SQIVND (reference sequence). The V end was cut by 6 bases, the J end by 1 base, with 7 bases between. The CDR3 DNA is TGTGCCAGTAGCGGGGGGAGCAATCAGCCCCAGCATTTT. Translation gives CASSGGSNQPQHF. The full variable domain, with the rest looked up from reference TRBV19 and TRBJ1-5, is DGGITQSPKYLFRKEGQNVTLSCEQNLNHDAMYWYRQDPGQGLRLIYYSQIVNDFQKGDIAEGYSVSREKKESFPLTVTSAQKNPTAFYLCASSGGSNQPQHFGDGTRLSIL.

The chain recombines TRBV7-2 with TRBJ1-1; no firm D call. Germline V gene data show CDR1 as SGHTA and CDR2 as FQGNSA. V was pared by 1 base and J by 1 base, with 13 bases between. The CDR3 totals 16 residues. This chain's CDR3 is CASSLVVGRGNTEAFF. The DNA of the CDR3 is TGTGCCAGCAGCTTAGTTGTTGGGCGGGGGAACACTGAAGCTTTCTTT.